This T cell receptor beta chain was recovered during a study of regulatory T cells in long-lasting Graves disease. For TCR beta, libraries came from iRepertoire HTBI primers and Arm-PCR of CDR3 regions. TCRdb itself ran the multiplex PCR reads through MiXCR, one entry per CDR3 protein. The repertoire holds about 350,000 distinct CDR3 sequences, with over 15% as singletons. Time point specified: newly diagnosed GD, antithyroid drugs for less than 3 months. TCR sequences were obtained from RNA taken from PBMCs. Trimming removed 4 bases at V and 0 bases at J, with 10 bases between. CDR1 and CDR2 (germline): SGHKS, YYEKEE (reference sequence). There are 15 residues in the CDR3. This same sample was also taken into another study, of T cells in Graves' hyperthyroidism and ophthalmopathy. This second report adds: Using 13 V-J features, a model discriminated ophthalmopathy from stable hyperthyroidism.

Sequencing used peripheral blood mononuclear cells (PBMCs), obtained at new diagnosis, from a patient treated with antithyroid drugs. This TCR derives from a man aged 40-49 years with Graves disease. This chain links TRBV5-5 with TRBJ1-4; possibly TRBD1 for D (6 bases). CDR3 nucleotides: TGTGCCAGCAGCCTCGGGACAACAACTAATGAAAAACTGTTTTTT. This codes for CASSLGTTTNEKLFF.